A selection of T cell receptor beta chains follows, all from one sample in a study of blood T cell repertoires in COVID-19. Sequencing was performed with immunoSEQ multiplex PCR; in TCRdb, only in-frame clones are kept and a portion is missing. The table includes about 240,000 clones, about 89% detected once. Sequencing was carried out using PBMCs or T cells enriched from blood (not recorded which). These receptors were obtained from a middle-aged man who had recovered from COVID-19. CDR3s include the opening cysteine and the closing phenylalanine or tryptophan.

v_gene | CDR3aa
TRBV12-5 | CASGLVPDKTNYGYTF
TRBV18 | CASSPPGSNEKLFF
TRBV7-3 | CASSLIGENQNTGELFF
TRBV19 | CASSIEVASGISYNEQFF
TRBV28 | CASTAKGPRGTDTQYF
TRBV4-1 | CASSQDRGTGGASGYTF
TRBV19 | CASSIVYSNQPQHF
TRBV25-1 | CASSEQNNYGYTF
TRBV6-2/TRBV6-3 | CASSYVPSSGRETQYF
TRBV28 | CASSEPGEPYEQYF
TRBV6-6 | CASSYGTGRDTEAFF
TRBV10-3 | CAISDTDLNTEAFF
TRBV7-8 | CASSRGGGMNTEAFF
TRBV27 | CASSPFRGYGYTF
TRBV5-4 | CASSLLATSWTGELFF
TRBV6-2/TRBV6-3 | CASSYPNGKKREAQFYNEQFF
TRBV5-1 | CASSLAGGRAGEQYF
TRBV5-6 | CASSLYHGQGTTYNEQFF
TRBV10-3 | CAISEYGTSGGSSYEQYF
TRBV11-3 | CASSQQGGYGYTF
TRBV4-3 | CASSQEAGGMLGTKDTQYF
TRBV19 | CASSIGTGKAFF
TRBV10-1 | CASSESRPGGNTEAFF
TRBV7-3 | CASSKLSGSSYNEQFF
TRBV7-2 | CASSPRVGVLAKNIQYF
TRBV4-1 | CASSQVLFIYYGYTF
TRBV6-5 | CASSYSSSGTYEQYF
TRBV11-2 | CASRWTGQNEQYF
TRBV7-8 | CASSDERQGARETQYF
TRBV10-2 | CASSESGETNYGYTF
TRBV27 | CASSLWKGARSLDGYTF
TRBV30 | CAWSLGRGQETQYF
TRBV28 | CASSSGLADPQETQYF
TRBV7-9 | CASTDLGQGKTNTEAFF
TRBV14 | CASSQELAREQYF
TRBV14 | CASSQAGSPGGYTF
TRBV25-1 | CASSDILADEPNEQFF
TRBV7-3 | CASSKDRVNNEQFF